The 3 T cell receptor beta chains given below trace back to one sample, sequenced in a study of sequential checkpoint blockade in melanoma. Data came from immunoSEQ multiplex PCR; TCRdb stores just in-frame clones and leaves some out. In the table there are about 16,000 clones, 85% to 95% of which are singletons. Sample treatment: randomized to nivolumab then ipilimumab (arm A) or the reverse (arm B). The sample here was CD8+ T cells sorted from blood (inferred from file names), taken from a patient given nivolumab and ipilimumab in sequence. All receptors derive from a human donor with melanoma.

The chain combines TRBV27 with TRBJ2-5; the D gene is possibly TRBD1 (6 bases). The end of the DNA is better explained by TRBJ2-7, so the J call may be wrong. Looked up from germline, CDR1 is MNHEY and CDR2 is SMNVEV (reference sequence). This CDR3 spans 14 amino acids. This CDR3 reads CASSTTGRGYEQYF. In DNA form, the CDR3 reads TGTGCCAGCAGTACTACAGGGAGAGGTTACGAGCAGTACTTC.

V usage is TRBV21-1 and J usage is TRBJ2-7; the table's D gene call, TRBD1, was not cross checked with the DNA. TRBV21-1 constitutes a pseudogene. The length of the CDR3 is 15 residues. The CDR3 is CASSLTGICWEEQYV. As DNA, the CDR3 is TGTGCCAGCAGCTTGACAGGGATATGTTGGGAAGAGCAGTACGTC.

The chain uses TRBV4-1 and TRBJ1-2, with D perhaps TRBD1 (5 bases). Germline CDR1 reads MGHRA; CDR2 reads YSYEKL. The CDR3 is 16 amino acids. Trimming took off 0 bases at V and 4 bases at J, with 15 bases between the two ends. CDR3 region: CASSQDGTPGGYGYTF. CDR3 nucleotides: TGCGCCAGCAGCCAAGATGGTACCCCGGGGGGCTATGGCTACACCTTC.